This is a list of T cell receptor beta chains from one sample in a study of CD8+CD57+ T cells in acquired aplastic anemia. TCRdb recomputed calls from the reads with MiXCR, one row per CDR3 protein. The profile shows 150,000 to 200,000 distinct CDR3 sequences, 45% to 55% of them singletons. The specimen was sorted CD4+, CD8+, or CD8+CD57+ T cells (not recorded which) from PBMCs. The receptors originated from a human donor with aplastic anemia. Both conserved end residues are part of each CDR3. D genes are given only for firm matches. Not every row has a clone size; where given, it reads once, few, many or a size class.

V gene: TRBV24-1; clone size: few; J gene: TRBJ1-1; D gene: NA; CDR3 DNA: TGTGCCACCAGTGAGGGGGGCGAAGCTTTCTTT; CDR3 protein: CATSEGGEAFF
V gene: TRBV9; clone size: many; J gene: TRBJ2-7; D gene: TRBD2; CDR3 DNA: TGTGCCAGCAGCGTAGGGGCTAGCGGGATGTCCTACGAGCAGTACTTC; CDR3 protein: CASSVGASGMSYEQYF
V gene: TRBV12-3/TRBV12-4; clone size: NA; J gene: TRBJ1-1; D gene: NA; CDR3 DNA: TGTGCCACCTCGCTGCAGGGAAACACTGAAGCTTTCTTT; CDR3 protein: CATSLQGNTEAFF
V gene: TRBV11-1; clone size: NA; J gene: TRBJ2-1; D gene: TRBD1; CDR3 DNA: TGTGCCAGCAGGACTGGACAGGCCTACAATGAGCAGTTCTTC; CDR3 protein: CASRTGQAYNEQFF
V gene: TRBV11-1; clone size: NA; J gene: TRBJ1-1; D gene: TRBD1; CDR3 DNA: TGTGCCAGCAGCTTAGAAGGGACAGGGGGCGTAAACACTGAAGCTTTCTTT; CDR3 protein: CASSLEGTGGVNTEAFF
V gene: TRBV24-1; clone size: once; J gene: TRBJ2-3; D gene: TRBD1; CDR3 DNA: TGTGCCACCAGTGATTTCAAGGACAGGGCAACAGATACGCAGTATTTT; CDR3 protein: CATSDFKDRATDTQYF
V gene: TRBV29-1; clone size: NA; J gene: TRBJ2-7; D gene: TRBD2; CDR3 DNA: TGCAGCGTTGAAGGGTCGGGACTAGCGGTCCACGAGCAGTACTTT; CDR3 protein: CSVEGSGLAVHEQYF
V gene: TRBV7-9; clone size: many; J gene: TRBJ2-6; D gene: NA; CDR3 DNA: TGTGCCATCCTCTCTGGGGCCAACGTCCTGACTTTC; CDR3 protein: CAILSGANVLTF
V gene: TRBV6-5; clone size: few; J gene: TRBJ1-6; D gene: NA; CDR3 DNA: TGTGCCAGCAGTTACTCGGGGGCCACAAGTTCACCCCTCCACTTT; CDR3 protein: CASSYSGATSSPLHF
V gene: TRBV20-1; clone size: few; J gene: TRBJ2-1; D gene: TRBD2; CDR3 DNA: TGCAGTGCTAGAGAGGGAGGGACTGGGTTACTCTTC; CDR3 protein: CSAREGGTGLLF
V gene: TRBV4-1; clone size: many; J gene: TRBJ2-5; D gene: NA; CDR3 DNA: TGCGCCAGCAGCCAAGTAGACCAGGGGGAGACCCAGTACTTC; CDR3 protein: CASSQVDQGETQYF
V gene: TRBV7-9; clone size: NA; J gene: TRBJ2-7; D gene: NA; CDR3 DNA: TGTGCCAGCAGCTTAGTCGGGTATGGGTACGAGCAGTACTTC; CDR3 protein: CASSLVGYGYEQYF
V gene: TRBV10-3; clone size: NA; J gene: TRBJ1-1; D gene: NA; CDR3 DNA: TGTGCCATCAATGGGCTCGGGAACACCGGGACTGAAGCTTTCTTT; CDR3 protein: CAINGLGNTGTEAFF
V gene: TRBV25-1; clone size: NA; J gene: TRBJ1-1; D gene: NA; CDR3 DNA: TGTGCCAGCAGTGAATATAGGTTGCGGGGTGAAGCTTTCTTT; CDR3 protein: CASSEYRLRGEAFF
V gene: TRBV6-4; clone size: once; J gene: TRBJ1-2; D gene: TRBD1; CDR3 DNA: TGTGCCAGCAGTGAGGGGACAGGGGGCATTGGCTACACCTTC; CDR3 protein: CASSEGTGGIGYTF
V gene: TRBV6-1; clone size: many; J gene: TRBJ2-7; D gene: NA; CDR3 DNA: TGTGCCAGCAGCCACTGGAGGGACTACGAGCAGTACTTC; CDR3 protein: CASSHWRDYEQYF
V gene: TRBV7-2; clone size: many; J gene: TRBJ2-7; D gene: NA; CDR3 DNA: TGTGCCAGCAGCGAACTATCACGGATGTACGAGCAGTACTTC; CDR3 protein: CASSELSRMYEQYF
V gene: TRBV20-1; clone size: NA; J gene: TRBJ2-3; D gene: TRBD2; CDR3 DNA: TGCAGTGCCATACTAGCGGGGGGCACAGATACGCAGTATTTT; CDR3 protein: CSAILAGGTDTQYF
V gene: TRBV11-1; clone size: many; J gene: TRBJ2-3; D gene: NA; CDR3 DNA: TGTGCCAGCAGGGGCGGACTTTCCACAGATACGCAGTATTTT; CDR3 protein: CASRGGLSTDTQYF
V gene: TRBV10-1; clone size: NA; J gene: TRBJ2-5; D gene: NA; CDR3 DNA: TGCGCCAGCAGTGAGGGAGGACCTATGCGGACCCAGTACTTC; CDR3 protein: CASSEGGPMRTQYF
V gene: TRBV24-1; clone size: NA; J gene: TRBJ2-2; D gene: NA; CDR3 DNA: TGTGCCACCAGTGATTGGGGCGGCACCGGGGAGCTGTTTTTT; CDR3 protein: CATSDWGGTGELFF
V gene: TRBV15; clone size: many; J gene: TRBJ2-7; D gene: NA; CDR3 DNA: TGTGCCACCAGCAGACGCCCCCCCCGGGACGAGCAGTACTTC; CDR3 protein: CATSRRPPRDEQYF
V gene: TRBV29-1; clone size: NA; J gene: TRBJ2-7; D gene: TRBD1; CDR3 DNA: TGCAGCGTTGAACAGCAGGGGGCCTACGAGCAGTACTTC; CDR3 protein: CSVEQQGAYEQYF
V gene: TRBV5-4; clone size: NA; J gene: TRBJ2-3; D gene: NA; CDR3 DNA: TGTGCCAGCAGTAGAGGGATTTCAGAAGCAGATACGCAGTATTTT; CDR3 protein: CASSRGISEADTQYF
V gene: TRBV2; clone size: NA; J gene: TRBJ1-6; D gene: NA; CDR3 DNA: TGTGCCAGCAGGGCGGGCCCCTTAGAGTCACCCCTCCACTTT; CDR3 protein: CASRAGPLESPLHF
V gene: TRBV9; clone size: many; J gene: TRBJ2-1; D gene: NA; CDR3 DNA: TGTGCCAGCAGCCGCGCTTCTGGGGAGCAGTTCTTC; CDR3 protein: CASSRASGEQFF
V gene: TRBV5-6; clone size: many; J gene: TRBJ2-1; D gene: TRBD2; CDR3 DNA: TGTGCCAGCAGCCTTTCAGCGGGAGGAATCAATGAGCAGTTCTTC; CDR3 protein: CASSLSAGGINEQFF
V gene: TRBV9; clone size: many; J gene: TRBJ2-7; D gene: NA; CDR3 DNA: TGTGCCAGCAGCTTTTGGGACTTCCCCCGGGAGCAGTACTTC; CDR3 protein: CASSFWDFPREQYF
V gene: TRBV12-3/TRBV12-4; clone size: many; J gene: TRBJ2-7; D gene: TRBD1; CDR3 DNA: TGTGCCAGCAGACTTGGACAGGAGGAGACCTACGAGCAGTACTTC; CDR3 protein: CASRLGQEETYEQYF
V gene: TRBV15; clone size: NA; J gene: TRBJ1-3; D gene: TRBD1; CDR3 DNA: TGTGCCACCAGCAGAGATCAGGGGGCGCCCCCTGGAAACACCATATATTTT; CDR3 protein: CATSRDQGAPPGNTIYF
V gene: TRBV3-1; clone size: NA; J gene: TRBJ2-7; D gene: TRBD1; CDR3 DNA: TGTGCCAGCAGCCCGAACTTTGGACAGGGTTCGATCTCCTACGAGCAGTACTTC; CDR3 protein: CASSPNFGQGSISYEQYF
V gene: TRBV4-2; clone size: NA; J gene: TRBJ1-2; D gene: NA; CDR3 DNA: TGTGCCAGCAGCCCGACGACGGGGACTGGCTATGGCTACACCTTC; CDR3 protein: CASSPTTGTGYGYTF
V gene: TRBV12-3/TRBV12-4; clone size: NA; J gene: TRBJ1-1; D gene: NA; CDR3 DNA: TGTGCCAGCAGTTTTAGTGGGTTGGGGGTCGTACCTCGCCCTGAAGCTTTCTTT; CDR3 protein: CASSFSGLGVVPRPEAFF
V gene: TRBV29-1; clone size: NA; J gene: TRBJ1-4; D gene: NA; CDR3 DNA: TGCAGCGGGGCCGGGGAGGGCGAAAAACTGTTTTTT; CDR3 protein: CSGAGEGEKLFF
V gene: TRBV9; clone size: NA; J gene: TRBJ2-5; D gene: NA; CDR3 DNA: TGTGCCAGCAGCGCCCCTGAGAAGACCCAGTACTTC; CDR3 protein: CASSAPEKTQYF
V gene: TRBV7-8; clone size: NA; J gene: TRBJ2-7; D gene: NA; CDR3 DNA: TGTGCCAGCAGCTTAGGGGATTCGTTCGGCTACGAGCAGTACTTC; CDR3 protein: CASSLGDSFGYEQYF
V gene: TRBV2; clone size: NA; J gene: TRBJ1-4; D gene: NA; CDR3 DNA: TGTGCCAGCAGTGTATGGACTAATGAAAAACTGTTTTTT; CDR3 protein: CASSVWTNEKLFF
V gene: TRBV3-1; clone size: many; J gene: TRBJ2-2; D gene: NA; CDR3 DNA: TGTGCCAGCAGCCAAGAATTGAGTACCGGGGAGCTGTTTTTT; CDR3 protein: CASSQELSTGELFF
V gene: TRBV20-1; clone size: NA; J gene: TRBJ2-5; D gene: TRBD2; CDR3 DNA: TGCAGTGCTAGAGCCCCAGGACTAGCGGGAGGGACCCAGTACTTC; CDR3 protein: CSARAPGLAGGTQYF
V gene: TRBV11-2; clone size: NA; J gene: TRBJ2-1; D gene: NA; CDR3 DNA: TGTGCCAGCAGCCCCGCCGAGACAGCCTACAATGAGCAGTTCTTC; CDR3 protein: CASSPAETAYNEQFF
V gene: TRBV12-3/TRBV12-4; clone size: NA; J gene: TRBJ2-5; D gene: NA; CDR3 DNA: TGTGCCAGCAGTCCACGGGGAAAAGAGACCCAGTACTTC; CDR3 protein: CASSPRGKETQYF
V gene: TRBV19; clone size: many; J gene: TRBJ2-7; D gene: NA; CDR3 DNA: TGTGCCAGTAGCAAAATGGCCCCAGGGATTATAACCTACGAGCAGTACTTC; CDR3 protein: CASSKMAPGIITYEQYF
V gene: TRBV11-2; clone size: many; J gene: TRBJ2-7; D gene: NA; CDR3 DNA: TGTGCCAGCAGCCGGGACTCCCTCGAGCAGTACTTC; CDR3 protein: CASSRDSLEQYF